The 19 T cell receptor beta chains reported below all come from one sample, sequenced in a study of blood T cell repertoires in COVID-19. The repertoire was sequenced with immunoSEQ multiplex PCR; TCRdb's copy has only in-frame clones and lacks some. Among fewer than 300,000 clones listed, about 89% were seen once. Input material: PBMCs or T cells enriched from blood (not recorded which). Receptors were obtained from a man aged 35-49 years who had recovered from COVID-19.

The rearrangement joins TRBV18 to TRBJ2-3; 11 nucleotides agree with TRBD1. V shed 3 bases and J 3 bases; nucleotides not matched to a gene: 2. Germline CDR1 and CDR2: KGHSH and LQKENI. CDR3 length: 15 residues. CDR3 coding DNA: TGTGCCAGCTCACCTGGACAGGGGGCGACAGATACGCAGTATTTT. Encoded protein: CASSPGQGATDTQYF.

In nucleotides, the CDR3 is TGCAGCGTTGAGGTAATAGGGGCACTATATCCCTACGAGCAGTACTTC. Encoded protein: CSVEVIGALYPYEQYF. The chain couples TRBV29-1 to TRBJ2-7, with D perhaps TRBD1 (5 bases). Trimming removed 3 bases at V and 2 bases at J, with 20 bases between. Germline values: CDR1 SQVTM, CDR2 ANQGSEA. This CDR3 region has 16 residues.

This clone was counted a single time. The chain has TRBV28 and TRBJ1-1; tentative D call: TRBD1 (6 bases). V lost 2 bases, J lost 2 bases, and 12 bases lay in between. This CDR3 spans 15 amino acids. Germline V gives CDR1 MDHEN, CDR2 SYDVKM. CDR3 region: CASSLRAGVNTEAFF. The CDR3 DNA reads TGTGCCAGCAGTTTAAGGGCAGGGGTCAACACTGAAGCTTTCTTT.

The count of this clone is one. The CDR3 region has the DNA TGCGCCAGCAGCCAAGATAGTCCAGCGAACTATGGCTACACCTTC. Encoded protein: CASSQDSPANYGYTF. V usage is TRBV4-1 and J usage is TRBJ1-2, with D unresolved. The germline gives CDR1 MGHRA, CDR2 YSYEKL. This CDR3 spans 15 amino acids. Trimming removed 0 bases at V and 2 bases at J, with 10 bases between.

The chain is built from TRBV20-1 and TRBJ2-5; 8 bases match TRBD2. The germline V gene has CDR1 DFQATT and CDR2 SNEGSKA (reference sequence). The ends lost 3 bases at V and 1 base at J; junction bases unmatched: 4. The CDR3 is 14 amino acids. CDR3 in DNA: TGCAGTGCTAGTCGCGGGGGGATCCAAGAGACCCAGTACTTC. It is translated as CSASRGGIQETQYF.

This sequence joins TRBV18 and TRBJ2-1, with 10 positions matching TRBD2. From germline, CDR1 is KGHSH and CDR2 LQKENI. This CDR3 is built from 15 residues. With V trimmed by 0 bases and J by 6 bases, 2 bases remained unmatched. The CDR3 protein is CASSPPGLAVNEQFF. The CDR3 DNA reads TGTGCCAGCTCACCACCCGGACTAGCGGTCAATGAGCAGTTCTTC.

The V call is TRBV19, the J call TRBJ2-5, with 13 bases that match TRBD2. V was pared by 1 base and J by 3 bases, with 5 bases of the junction left unmatched. This CDR3 contains 17 residues. Germline CDR1 is LNHDA and CDR2 is SQIVND (reference sequence). The CDR3: CASSIAKGLAGEETQYF. CDR3 DNA sequence: TGTGCCAGTAGTATAGCTAAAGGACTAGCGGGGGAAGAGACCCAGTACTTC.

This chain uses TRBV5-1 with TRBJ2-5; TRBD2 aligns across 10 bases. The CDR3 extends over 15 amino acids. The germline V gene has CDR1 SGHRS and CDR2 YFSETQ. The V gene end was trimmed by 2 bases and the J gene end by 3 bases; junction bases not matched to a gene: 4. The CDR3 spells CASSLGTSVKETQYF. As DNA, the CDR3 is TGCGCCAGCAGCTTAGGGACTAGCGTCAAAGAGACCCAGTACTTC. Looking up the rest from reference TRBV5-1 and TRBJ2-5 gives the full variable domain: KAGVTQTPRYLIKTRGQQVTLSCSPISGHRSVSWYQQTPGQGLQFLFEYFSETQRNKGNFPGRFSGRQFSNSRSEMNVSTLELGDSALYLCASSLGTSVKETQYFGPGTRLLVL.

J is TRBJ1-3 and V is TRBV6-5; 7 bases map to TRBD1. V gave up 5 bases and J gave up 3 bases; unmatched junction bases: 4. The CDR3 runs 14 residues. Germline CDR1 and CDR2: MNHEY and SVGAGI. The CDR3, as DNA: TGTGCCAGCAGTAACAGGGGTGTTGGAAACACCATATATTTT. Its translation: CASSNRGVGNTIYF.

The V call is TRBV12-3 or TRBV12-4, the J call TRBJ1-1; possibly TRBD1 for D (6 bases). The CDR3 is 13 amino acids. V was trimmed by 7 bases and J by 5 bases, leaving 14 bases between them. Written as DNA, the CDR3 is TGTGCCAGCATCCCGGACAGACTGACTGAAGCTTTCTTT. Its protein product is CASIPDRLTEAFF.

The V and J genes are TRBV18 and TRBJ2-1; a possible D gene is TRBD2 (5 bases). Germline V gives CDR1 KGHSH, CDR2 LQKENI. There are 18 residues in the CDR3. V was clipped by 3 bases and J by 4 bases, with 22 bases between them. The CDR3 spells CASSPVPGSIGKYNEQFF. The CDR3 DNA follows: TGTGCCAGCTCACCTGTGCCGGGAAGCATCGGGAAGTACAATGAGCAGTTCTTC.

Here the CDR3 reads CASSLPTLGLARTDTQYF. The CDR3 DNA is TGTGCCAGCAGCTTGCCAACGTTAGGACTAGCTCGCACAGATACGCAGTATTTT. This chain uses TRBV7-9 with TRBJ2-3; 8 bases align to TRBD2. This CDR3 is built from 18 residues. Germline V CDR1 and CDR2: SEHNR, FQNEAQ (reference sequence). The V segment lost 3 bases and the J segment 1 base; nucleotides outside the gene matches: 12.

The genes are TRBV15 and TRBJ2-3; 7 bases fit TRBD1. V shed 2 bases, J shed 2 bases, and the junction held 4 bases outside the gene matches. This CDR3 contains 15 residues. Germline values: CDR1 LNHNV, CDR2 YYDKDF (reference sequence). The CDR3 DNA reads as TGTGCCACCAGCAGAAGGGGGCAGGACACAGATACGCAGTATTTT. Protein sequence: CATSRRGQDTDTQYF.

V usage is TRBV29-1 and J usage is TRBJ1-2; 10 positions match TRBD1. The CDR3 is made up of 15 amino acids. Trimming at V came to 3 bases and at J to 7 bases, leaving 11 bases not matched to a gene. CDR1 SQVTM and CDR2 ANQGSEA come from the germline V gene. The CDR3 reads CSVDSRQGAVGGYTF. The CDR3 DNA sequence: TGCAGCGTTGATTCTCGACAGGGGGCGGTTGGTGGCTACACCTTC.

This chain uses TRBV4-3 with TRBJ2-1; possibly TRBD2 for D (6 bases). The V end lost 0 bases, the J end lost 5 bases, and 17 bases lay between the germline ends. Per the germline V gene, CDR1 is LGHNA and CDR2 is YSLEER. This CDR3 is 17 amino acids long. The CDR3 protein is CASSQDQAGTTHNEQFF. The CDR3 region has the DNA TGCGCCAGCAGCCAAGATCAGGCGGGAACCACACACAATGAGCAGTTCTTC.

The chain carries TRBV28 and TRBJ2-7; possibly TRBD1 for D (6 bases). Between the trimmed V and J ends, which lost 9 bases and 0 bases, there was a span of 12 bases. This CDR3 has 13 amino acids. Germline V gives CDR1 MDHEN, CDR2 SYDVKM. As DNA, the CDR3 is TGTGCCAGTGTGACAGGCAACTCCTACGAGCAGTACTTC. It is translated as CASVTGNSYEQYF.

The V and J genes are TRBV21-1 and TRBJ2-2; the table assigns TRBD1, which was not confirmed against the DNA. TRBV21-1 corresponds to a pseudogene. The CDR3 totals 16 residues. The CDR3 DNA sequence: TGTGCCAGCAGCAAAGAGGGCGGGACAGGGTCCGGGGAGCTGTTTTTT. It encodes CASSKEGGTGSGELFF.

The chain couples TRBV5-1 to TRBJ2-7, with D possibly TRBD2 on 5 matching bases. Trimming pared 4 bases from V and 3 bases from J, leaving 17 bases between. Germline V gene sequence: CDR1 SGHRS, CDR2 YFSETQ. The CDR3 has 15 residues. Written as DNA, the CDR3 is TGCGCCAGCAGCCGCCTTGGACTGGATGACTACGAGCAGTACTTC. Translating it yields CASSRLGLDDYEQYF.

The chain uses TRBV30 and TRBJ1-6, with D perhaps matching TRBD1 (6 bases). V lost 4 bases and J lost 9, with 13 bases in between. CDR1 is GTSNPN, CDR2 SVGIG, per germline (reference sequence). This CDR3 is built from 13 residues. CDR3 nucleotide sequence: TGTGCCTGGACAGGGGACCCTCGTTCACCCCTCCACTTT. This translates into CAWTGDPRSPLHF. The entire variable domain, with the rest obtained from reference TRBV30 and TRBJ1-6, is as follows: SQTIHQWPATLVQPVGSPLSLECTVEGTSNPNLYWYRQAAGRGLQLLFYSVGIGQISSEVPQNLSASRPQDRQFILSSKKLLLSDSGFYLCAWTGDPRSPLHFGNGTRLTVT.